The 15 T cell receptor beta chains presented below share a single source sample, sequenced in a study of T cell responses to AZD1222 COVID-19 vaccine. TCRdb's copy holds only in-frame clones and misses some; the assay was immunoSEQ multiplex PCR. The sample shows about 190,000 clones, around 86% of them seen only once. The source was peripheral blood, collected on day 0 of MenACWY control vaccination. Every receptor here comes from an adult in good health.

This chain uses TRBV5-1 with TRBJ2-7; 8 positions match TRBD2. Losses at the gene ends were 0 bases for V and 4 bases for J; bases not matched to a gene: 3. Germline V gene sequence: CDR1 SGHRS, CDR2 YFSETQ. This CDR3 is built from 14 residues. CDR3 in amino acids: CASSLGRGDYEQYF. The CDR3 DNA reads as TGCGCCAGCAGCTTGGGGCGGGGGGATTACGAGCAGTACTTC.

The chain carries TRBV4-2 and TRBJ2-7; D ambiguous. Trimming removed 0 bases from V and 2 bases from J, with 11 bases in between. Germline V CDR1 and CDR2: LGHNA, YNFKEQ. The CDR3 runs 15 residues. The CDR3, as DNA: TGTGCCAGCAGCCAAGAGGGCCCTTTTCCCTACGAGCAGTACTTC. Its translation is CASSQEGPFPYEQYF.

The rearrangement uses TRBV7-8 and TRBJ2-7; 7 positions match TRBD1. CDR1 is SGHVS, CDR2 FQNEAQ, per germline. V shed 5 bases, J shed 1 base, and the junction held 5 bases outside the gene matches. The CDR3 is made up of 14 amino acids. In DNA, the CDR3 is TGTGCCAGCAGCGAAGGGGGCAGATCCTACGAGCAGTACTTC. Amino acid sequence: CASSEGGRSYEQYF. The full variable domain, completed using reference TRBV7-8 and TRBJ2-7, is GAGVSQSPRYKVAKRGQDVALRCDPISGHVSLFWYQQALGQGPEFLTYFQNEAQLDKSGLPSDRFFAERPEGSVSTLKIQRTQQEDSAVYLCASSEGGRSYEQYFGPGTRLTVT.

CDR3 coding DNA: TGTGCCAGCAGCTTAGAACAGGGTCGCCTAAGCAGGCAGTTCTTC. It yields the protein CASSLEQGRLSRQFF. The chain recombines TRBV7-3 with TRBJ2-1; D perhaps matches TRBD1 (6 bases). The CDR3 contains 15 residues. Deletions cut 2 bases from V and 12 bases from J, with 20 bases between. CDR1 and CDR2 (germline): SGHTA, FQGTGA. The full variable domain, with the rest looked up from reference TRBV7-3 and TRBJ2-1, is GAGVSQTPSNKVTEKGKYVELRCDPISGHTALYWYRQSLGQGPEFLIYFQGTGAADDSGLPNDRFFAVRPEGSVSTLKIQRTERGDSAVYLCASSLEQGRLSRQFFGPGTRLTVL.

The CDR3, as DNA: TGTGCCAGTAGTATAGGAGGGGCAGGCCTGAACACTGAAGCTTTCTTT. Encoded protein: CASSIGGAGLNTEAFF. The gene calls are TRBV19 and TRBJ1-1, with D perhaps TRBD1 (5 bases). The CDR3 covers 16 residues. Trimming left V 1 base short and J 0 bases short, with 12 bases between. Germline values: CDR1 LNHDA, CDR2 SQIVND (reference sequence).

V and J are TRBV5-6 and TRBJ1-2; D unresolved. This CDR3 is built from 13 residues. Trimming shortened V by 2 bases and J by 2 bases, and 7 bases separated the two germline ends. Per germline, CDR1 SGHDT and CDR2 YYEEEE. CDR3 nucleotides: TGTGCCAGCAGCTTTTTCAGGAACTATGGCTACACCTTC. This codes for CASSFFRNYGYTF.

This clone was detected a few times. The chain combines TRBV6-2 or TRBV6-3 with TRBJ2-7, with a weak D call TRBD2 (5 bases). The CDR3 has 14 amino acids. The germline V and J ends were trimmed by 0 bases and 4 bases, with 10 bases remaining between them. The germline V gene has CDR1 MNHEY and CDR2 SVGEGT. The CDR3 spells CASSYSERGYEQYF. CDR3 nucleotide sequence: TGTGCCAGCAGTTACTCCGAGAGAGGGTACGAGCAGTACTTC.

V and J are TRBV12-3 or TRBV12-4 and TRBJ2-4; D ambiguous. Trimming removed 5 bases from V and 4 bases from J, with 9 bases in between. There are 13 residues in the CDR3. The CDR3 DNA is TGTGCCAGCAGTCTAGGGATAAAAAACATTCAGTACTTC. It yields the protein CASSLGIKNIQYF.

The J gene is TRBJ2-7, the V gene TRBV4-1; D not resolved. The V gene's germline CDR1 is MGHRA and CDR2 YSYEKL. The CDR3 contains 14 residues. With 1 base removed from V and 2 bases from J, the gap between germline ends came to 9 bases. This CDR3 is CASSQVPETYEQYF. CDR3 bases: TGCGCCAGCAGCCAAGTTCCAGAGACCTACGAGCAGTACTTC.

The rearrangement links TRBV11-1 to TRBJ2-7; 7 nucleotides line up with TRBD2. The V and J ends lost 0 bases and 4 bases, in that order; junction bases with no gene match: 15. The germline CDR1 and CDR2 sequences are SGHAT and FQDESV (reference sequence). The length of the CDR3 is 18 residues. The CDR3 loop is CASSLAQRGGRLEYEQYF. In DNA, the CDR3 is TGTGCCAGCAGCTTAGCCCAGAGGGGAGGGAGACTAGAGTACGAGCAGTACTTC.

The chain recombines TRBV19 with TRBJ1-3, with D tentatively TRBD1 (6 bases). Germline CDR1 is LNHDA and CDR2 is SQIVND (reference sequence). V shed 10 bases and J shed 0 bases, with 16 bases lying between them. The CDR3 loop spans 15 amino acids. The CDR3 DNA reads as TGTGCCACCAGGGTAACAGGGAGCTCTGGAAACACCATATATTTT. Encoded protein: CATRVTGSSGNTIYF.

The chain links TRBV5-1 to TRBJ1-2, with D uncertain. The CDR3 contains 14 residues. Per the germline V gene, CDR1 is SGHRS and CDR2 is YFSETQ. V lost 5 bases to trimming and J lost 2 bases, with 13 bases between them. The CDR3 spells CASSPTSGNYGYTF. CDR3 in DNA: TGCGCCAGCAGTCCAACCAGCGGGAACTATGGCTACACCTTC. Supplemented by reference TRBV5-1 and TRBJ1-2, the full variable domain reads KAGVTQTPRYLIKTRGQQVTLSCSPISGHRSVSWYQQTPGQGLQFLFEYFSETQRNKGNFPGRFSGRQFSNSRSEMNVSTLELGDSALYLCASSPTSGNYGYTFGSGTRLTVV.

The J gene is TRBJ1-2, the V gene TRBV10-3; D might be TRBD1 (5 bases). V shed 4 bases and J shed 3 bases, with 15 bases lying between them. Germline CDR1 is ENHRY and CDR2 is SYGVKD. The CDR3 has 15 amino acids. In nucleotides, the CDR3 is TGTGCCATCAGTGGTACAGGAGAAGACTACTATGGCTACACCTTC. Amino acids: CAISGTGEDYYGYTF.

V usage is TRBV4-2 and J usage is TRBJ1-3; 7 bases match TRBD1. J lost 2 bases, V lost 3 bases, and 4 bases had no gene match. The germline V gene encodes CDR1 LGHNA and CDR2 YNFKEQ. The CDR3 is 15 amino acids. The CDR3 DNA sequence: TGTGCCAGCAGCCAGGACAGGACCGCTGGAAACACCATATATTTT. It translates to CASSQDRTAGNTIYF.

This clone was counted a few times. The chain couples TRBV6-5 to TRBJ1-5; D gene uncertain. CDR1 is MNHEY, CDR2 SVGAGI, per germline. Between the trimmed V and J ends, which lost 8 bases and 6 bases, there was a span of 14 bases. The CDR3 spans 13 residues. The CDR3, as DNA: TGTGCCAGCGGAATGGTAAAGGGTCAGCCCCAGCATTTT. Translating it yields CASGMVKGQPQHF.